This is a list of T cell receptor beta chains from one sample in a study of cytomegalovirus exposure and HLA in healthy donors. TCRdb keeps only in-frame clones here, not all; method: immunoSEQ multiplex PCR. The sample shows about 180,000 clones, 70% to 90% of them seen only once. The specimen was PBMCs. Receptors originate from a woman younger than 45 in good health and CMV-seronegative. Both conserved end residues are part of each CDR3. Fields, in order: V gene, J gene, D gene, clone size, CDR3 DNA, CDR3 protein. The D gene is left open where the match is weak. Clone size is shown for a subset of rows, as once, few, many or a class of expanded clone.

TRBV28	TRBJ2-7	-	-	TGTGCCAGTCAAGCGTTGCACTCCTACGAGCAGTACTTC	CASQALHSYEQYF
TRBV30	TRBJ2-3	TRBD2	-	TGTGCCTGGACTCCAGGACTAGCGGGAGGGTTAGATACGCAGTATTTT	CAWTPGLAGGLDTQYF
TRBV11-2	TRBJ2-7	-	-	TGTGCCAGCAGCTTATTGTCCACACCACCCTACGAGCAGTACTTC	CASSLLSTPPYEQYF
TRBV6-5	TRBJ2-7	TRBD1	-	TGTGCCAGCAGTCAGGGACAGAACTACGAGCAGTACTTC	CASSQGQNYEQYF
TRBV18	TRBJ1-6	-	-	TGTGCCAGCTCACCCCCCGCGGGTTCTTCACTCCTCCACTTT	CASSPPAGSSLLHF
TRBV5-1	TRBJ1-5	-	-	TGCGCCAGCAGCCAAGGAGTGGATCAGCCCCAGCATTTT	CASSQGVDQPQHF
TRBV9	TRBJ2-6	-	-	TGTGCCAGCAGCTCACACGTTAACTCTGGGGCCAACGGCCTGACTTTC	CASSSHVNSGANGLTF
TRBV28	TRBJ2-7	TRBD1	-	TGTGCCAGCAGCATACCCCTAAGGGACAGGTCCTACGAGCAGTACTTC	CASSIPLRDRSYEQYF
TRBV11-2	TRBJ2-5	TRBD1	once	TGTGCCAGCAGCTTAGTGACAGGGCAAGAGACCCAGTACTTC	CASSLVTGQETQYF
TRBV19	TRBJ2-3	TRBD1	-	TGTGCCAGTAGTTCCGCAGACAGGGGGCTCAATACGCAGTATTTT	CASSSADRGLNTQYF
TRBV7-9	TRBJ1-2	-	-	TGTGCCAGCAGCTCAGGACAGCTCTATGGCTACACCTTC	CASSSGQLYGYTF
TRBV6-5	TRBJ2-2	-	-	TGTGCCAGCAGTTACTCGATACGGGGAACCGGGGAGCTGTTTTTT	CASSYSIRGTGELFF
TRBV2	TRBJ1-5	-	-	TGTGCCAGCAGTGAGTTTCGGGGTGAGAGTTCTCCCCAGCATTTT	CASSEFRGESSPQHF
TRBV5-1	TRBJ2-7	-	once	TGCGCCAGCAGCTCCACCAGGGGCCTGGGCGAGCAGTACTTC	CASSSTRGLGEQYF
TRBV19	TRBJ2-3	-	once	TGTGCCAGTAGTCGACCGGGACTCGTCCCCGGAGATACGCAGTATTTT	CASSRPGLVPGDTQYF
TRBV11-2	TRBJ2-1	-	-	TGTGCCAGCAGCCCTCCACACGATGAGCAGTTCTTC	CASSPPHDEQFF
TRBV7-9	TRBJ2-1	TRBD1	-	TGTGCCAGCGTTAGACCGGGACAGAGCCACAATGAGCAGTTCTTC	CASVRPGQSHNEQFF
TRBV27	TRBJ1-1	-	-	TGTGCCAGCAGTCCAACAACAGGGATGAACACTGAAGCTTTCTTT	CASSPTTGMNTEAFF
TRBV19	TRBJ2-7	-	-	TGTGCCAGTAGTATAGATTCCACAGGGCTATCCTACGAGCAGTACTTC	CASSIDSTGLSYEQYF
TRBV27	TRBJ2-2	-	-	TGTGCCAGCAGTTTAAAGGGCAGGGTAGTCGGGGAGCTGTTTTTT	CASSLKGRVVGELFF
TRBV27	TRBJ2-3	-	-	TGTGCCAGCAGTCGTTTCAGTACAGACCTCACAGATACGCAGTATTTT	CASSRFSTDLTDTQYF
TRBV7-8	TRBJ2-5	TRBD1	-	TGTGCCAGCAGCCCCCGGACAGGGGGCGCAGAAGAGACCCAGTACTTC	CASSPRTGGAEETQYF
TRBV28	TRBJ2-4	-	-	TGTGCCAGCAGTTTATTCTCCGGAGGGATGGACATTCAGTACTTC	CASSLFSGGMDIQYF
TRBV6-1	TRBJ2-1	TRBD1	-	TGTGCCAGCAGTGAGTTGACAGGGGTCAACAATGAGCAGTTCTTC	CASSELTGVNNEQFF
TRBV19	TRBJ1-5	TRBD1	-	TGTGCCAGTAGCTCCAGGACAGGGGGAACCAGCAATCAGCCCCAGCATTTT	CASSSRTGGTSNQPQHF
TRBV28	TRBJ1-2	-	-	TGTGCCAGCAGTTTACTTACTCCGCGCCATTCCTATGGCTACACCTTC	CASSLLTPRHSYGYTF
TRBV27	TRBJ1-1	-	-	TGTGCCAGCAGACCCCCGAGGAGACCGACGGGCACTGAAGCTTTCTTT	CASRPPRRPTGTEAFF
TRBV27	TRBJ1-5	TRBD1	-	TGTGCCAGCAGTTCAACCCCACCCGACAGGGGGCAAGGAGGCAATCAGCCCCAGCATTTT	CASSSTPPDRGQGGNQPQHF
TRBV29-1	TRBJ2-6	-	-	TGCAGCGTTGAAGTGTGGTCCAGGGGTAGCTCTGGGGCCAACGGCCTGACTTTC	CSVEVWSRGSSGANGLTF
TRBV5-1	TRBJ2-5	TRBD1	-	TGCGCCAGCAGCTTGGCCACAGGGGGGCGGGAGACCCAGTACTTC	CASSLATGGRETQYF
TRBV6-5	TRBJ2-7	TRBD1	-	TGTGCCAGCAGTTACTCAAGGCAGGGGGCGTCCTACGAGCAGTACTTC	CASSYSRQGASYEQYF
TRBV18	TRBJ1-1	TRBD1	-	TGTGCCAGCTCACCTTCAGGGGGCCACACTGAAGCTTTCTTT	CASSPSGGHTEAFF
TRBV29-1	TRBJ1-2	TRBD1	-	TGCAGCGTGGGACAGGGGGCGAGAGGCTACACCTTC	CSVGQGARGYTF
TRBV9	TRBJ2-5	-	-	TGTGCCAGCAGCGCGCTACAGGGGAGGTGGGAGACCCAGTACTTC	CASSALQGRWETQYF
TRBV6-1	TRBJ2-5	TRBD2	few	TGTGCCAGCAGTGAACTAGCGGGAGGGCAAGAGACCCAGTACTTC	CASSELAGGQETQYF
TRBV5-6	TRBJ2-7	-	-	TGTGCCAGCAGCAGCAAAAGCTCCTACGAGCAGTACTTC	CASSSKSSYEQYF
TRBV19	TRBJ1-4	-	-	TGTGCCAGTATCCCGGGGGGAGGGAGGGAGAGGAATGAAAAACTGTTTTTT	CASIPGGGRERNEKLFF
TRBV27	TRBJ1-2	-	-	TGTGCCAGCAGCCGATTTCCCGACAGTCCTAACTATGGCTACACCTTC	CASSRFPDSPNYGYTF
TRBV18	TRBJ2-7	TRBD2	-	TGTGCCAGCTCACCTTCCGTGGGACTAGGAAGCTACGAGCAGTACTTC	CASSPSVGLGSYEQYF
TRBV6-6	TRBJ2-3	TRBD2	-	TGTGCCAGCAGTCCACTAGCGGGGGGAGGGGATACGCAGTATTTT	CASSPLAGGGDTQYF
TRBV7-8	TRBJ1-2	-	-	TGTGCCAGCAGCCCAGGCTTCGACAGAGAGGCCTATGGCTACACCTTC	CASSPGFDREAYGYTF
TRBV6-5	TRBJ2-2	-	-	TGTGCCAGTGGACAGAGAGGGCAGGCCGGGGAGCTGTTTTTT	CASGQRGQAGELFF
TRBV27	TRBJ1-3	-	few	TGTGCCAGCAGTTTCAACTCTGGAAACACCATATATTTT	CASSFNSGNTIYF
TRBV4-1	TRBJ1-1	-	once	TGCGCCAGCAGCCAAGATGATAGAAACACTGAAGCTTTCTTT	CASSQDDRNTEAFF
TRBV9	TRBJ2-5	-	-	TGTGCCAGCAGCGTAGGTCTAACTGAGACCCAGTACTTC	CASSVGLTETQYF
TRBV18	TRBJ2-3	-	few	TGTGCCAGCTCACCCCAAGAGGGCACGCAGTATTTT	CASSPQEGTQYF
TRBV7-9	TRBJ1-5	-	-	TGTGCCAGCAGCCCTGCCGCAGGTCCTAGCAATCAGCCCCAGCATTTT	CASSPAAGPSNQPQHF
TRBV11-1	TRBJ2-1	TRBD2	-	TGTGCCAGCAGCCCTAATCTAGCGGCCCACAGGAGCTCCTACAATGAGCAGTTCTTC	CASSPNLAAHRSSYNEQFF
TRBV29-1	TRBJ1-2	TRBD1	-	TGCAGCGTGCAAAACCGACGGGACAGGTCTTACACCTTC	CSVQNRRDRSYTF
TRBV2	TRBJ1-6	TRBD1	-	TGTGCCAGATTAACAGGGGGTAAGGGTTCACCCCTCCACTTT	CARLTGGKGSPLHF
TRBV7-2	TRBJ1-5	-	few	TGTGCCAGCAGCCCTAATTTGAATCAGCCCCAGCATTTT	CASSPNLNQPQHF
TRBV7-9	TRBJ1-1	TRBD1	-	TGTGCCAGCAGCCCAGGGGGCACTGAAGCTTTCTTT	CASSPGGTEAFF
TRBV6-6	TRBJ2-3	-	-	TGTGCCAGCAGTTACTCGATTAAAACAGCAGATACGCAGTATTTT	CASSYSIKTADTQYF
TRBV7-8	TRBJ2-7	TRBD1	-	TGTGCCACCGGGACAGGGGTCCCCTACGAGCAGTACTTC	CATGTGVPYEQYF
TRBV27	TRBJ1-1	TRBD1	-	TGTGCCAGCAGTGTCCGAGGACAGGGGGCGGACACTGAAGCTTTCTTT	CASSVRGQGADTEAFF
TRBV2	TRBJ1-5	TRBD1	-	TGTGCCAGCAGCCAAAGGCAGGGGGATTATCAGCCCCAGCATTTT	CASSQRQGDYQPQHF
TRBV29-1	TRBJ2-3	-	-	TGCAGCGTTGATGGGGCTACTAGCACAGATACGCAGTATTTT	CSVDGATSTDTQYF
TRBV18	TRBJ1-1	TRBD1	-	TGTGCCAGCTCAGAGTCAGGGGGCACTGAAGCTTTCTTT	CASSESGGTEAFF
TRBV9	TRBJ2-3	TRBD2	-	TGTGCCAGCAGCAAAGGGACTAGCGGTTACACAGATACGCAGTATTTT	CASSKGTSGYTDTQYF
TRBV7-8	TRBJ1-1	-	-	TGTGCCAGCAGCGTTACCCGGGGGGGGACAAGGGACACTGAAGCTTTCTTT	CASSVTRGGTRDTEAFF